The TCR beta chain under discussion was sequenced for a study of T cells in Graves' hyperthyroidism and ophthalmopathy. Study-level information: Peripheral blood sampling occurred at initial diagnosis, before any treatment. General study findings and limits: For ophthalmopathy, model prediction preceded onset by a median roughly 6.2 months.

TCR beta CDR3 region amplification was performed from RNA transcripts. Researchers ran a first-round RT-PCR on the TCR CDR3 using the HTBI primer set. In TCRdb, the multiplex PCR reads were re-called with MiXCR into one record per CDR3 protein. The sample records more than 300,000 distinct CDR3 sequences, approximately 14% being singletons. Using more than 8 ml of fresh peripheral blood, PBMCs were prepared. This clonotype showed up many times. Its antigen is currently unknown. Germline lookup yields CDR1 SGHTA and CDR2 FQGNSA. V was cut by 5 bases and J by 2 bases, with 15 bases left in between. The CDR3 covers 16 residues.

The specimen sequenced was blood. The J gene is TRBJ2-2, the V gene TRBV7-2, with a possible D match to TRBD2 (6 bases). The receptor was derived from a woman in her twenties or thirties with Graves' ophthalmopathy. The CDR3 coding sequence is TGTGCCAGCAGCAAACGGGCGGGGTCCAACACCGGGGAGCTGTTTTTT. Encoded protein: CASSKRAGSNTGELFF.